This T cell receptor (beta chain) appears in the sequencing data of a study of human T cells and chemical hapten exposure (dated by TCRdb to 2020 to 2022). For the study in its entirety: For sensitization, 2% DPC in acetone was applied to a roughly 2 cm by roughly 2 cm area of upper inner arm skin. Libraries were combined into a pool for sequencing, and differences in TCR yield between samples came mainly from small differences in library volumes within the pool. For TCR sequencing, blood came from over 25 alopecia patients at anywhere from one to four time points (pre-sensitization, 2, 6 and 24 weeks). Patients additionally received weekly therapeutic DPC doses to the scalp throughout the roughly 25-week study period. Patch testing was performed on the upper back with Finn chambers containing 0.01% DPC, and the patch tests were scored after 6 days according to International Contact Dermatitis Research Group standards. Patient blood was sampled pre-sensitization (week 0) and at 2, 6 and about 24 weeks after DPC sensitization. Most of the patients in the cohort were female, and the cohort covered alopecia areata with under or over 50% scalp involvement, alopecia totalis and alopecia universalis. This study followed changes in the peripheral blood TCR repertoire in vivo during primary and secondary sensitization of alopecia patients to the hapten diphenylcyclopropenone (DPC). The study at large found these results: Patch test score was positively correlated with the number of PT1 expanded TCRs, with significance at thresholds 8, 16 and 32 but not at 4. After repeated subsampling, the strength of the expansion versus patch-test correlation and the threshold at which it became significant changed. DPC sensitization did not change the number of TCRs with a frequency above 1 in 1000, and there was no evidence of changes in global repertoire structure. Significantly more large CDR3 similarity clusters were formed by expanded TCRs than by pre-sensitization or healthy control sets, consistent with antigen-driven responses. Because all patients had alopecia, a presumed autoimmune disease, the immune response of the patients might differ from that of healthy individuals.

The library was built by means of RACE. The reads were generated on a NextSeq 500. During library preparation, unique molecular identifiers were attached to individual cDNA molecules so that TCRs could be counted in a quantitative, reproducible way. Both TCR alpha and TCR beta chains were sequenced from each blood RNA sample. The paper's data handling went like this. The median number of TCRs per sample was approximately 93,000, ranging from 23,224 to 690,600. V, J and CDR3 annotation of the TCR reads was carried out using the Decombinator software suite. For PS versus PT1 abundance plots, all samples were subsampled to the same number of TCRs (28,000). TCRs were defined as expanded if absent before sensitization and observed at least eight times at the 2-week time point. In-frame beta chains were kept once TCRdb had trimmed the public reads at Q25 with fastp and called clones with MiXCR. Records with the same CDR3 protein are collapsed into one entry carrying the most frequent genes and DNA. These V and J calls originate from TCRdb's pipeline instead of the authors' own analysis. Recorded for this sample are around 100,000 distinct CDR3 sequences; roughly 10% of them occurred a single time. The top ten constitute around 3.1% of the sample.

On this clonotype itself: What antigen it recognizes has not been identified. The sample holds no much larger clone one base away, and base qualities are not on file.

The time point label of this sample denotes: pre-sensitization, week 0. In light of the paper, this sample's treatment or condition label describes: therapeutic diphenylcyclopropenone sensitization with weekly scalp DPC. At each patch-test visit, blood was drawn before the patch test was applied. Patients were considered eligible if aged 18 to 70, diagnosed with alopecia and deemed suitable for DPC therapy, and patients were excluded if pregnant. Total RNA was extracted from unfractionated whole blood that had been collected in Tempus Blood RNA tubes. The germline V gene (reference sequence) sets CDR1 to DFQATT and CDR2 to SNEGSKA. Clipping removes 5 bases from V and 1 base from J, with 8 as the unmatched junction base count. The CDR3, cysteine through phenylalanine, is 15 amino acids long. The kept DNA is CDR3 alone, 45 bases in frame from the first base.

This specimen consisted of whole blood, obtained in connection with sensitization to the hapten diphenylcyclopropenone (DPC). The sequence is built from TRBV20-1 and TRBJ2-4, with 7 bases in between that match TRBD1. The source is a woman aged 60-75 years with alopecia areata. Some clones in this sample may be carry-over from other donors' samples. Here is the DNA: TGCAGTGCTGGACGACAGGGTTGGGCCAAAAACATTCAGTACTTC. This codes for CSAGRQGWAKNIQYF.